This T cell receptor beta chain comes out of a study of OX40 agonist ivuxolimab in advanced cancers. Study as a whole: Patients received ivuxolimab, an intravenous treatment, every 2 weeks at 0.01 to 10 mg/kg.

Germline V gene sequence: CDR1 MDHEN, CDR2 SYDVKM. The ends lost 10 bases at V and 4 bases at J; junction bases unmatched: 13. This CDR3 comprises 15 residues. At cycle 4 day 1, cycle 7 day 1, and baseline, blood was sampled. The study, taken as a whole, reports: The specificity for antigen of the expanded peripheral T cells was not determined. At 0.1 to 3.0 mg/kg and by week 6, CD4+ and CD8+ T cells in the blood had expanded clonally.

The method was immunoSEQ multiplex PCR; TCRdb's version includes in-frame clones alone and lacks a portion of them. The sample carries tens of thousands of clones, 80% recorded once. Points on this clone: The antigen is unknown.

This sequence originates from an adult with an advanced solid tumor such as melanoma, head and neck, liver or kidney cancer. V is TRBV28 and J is TRBJ1-2; 9 nucleotides align to TRBD1. Here the sequenced sample was CD4+ or CD8+ T cells sorted from blood, taken in a trial of the OX40 agonist ivuxolimab. CDR3 sequence reads: CATRTGERGPYGYTF. CDR3 nucleotide sequence: TGTGCCACTCGGACAGGGGAAAGGGGCCCCTATGGCTACACCTTC.